This entry concerns a single T cell receptor (beta chain). Its antigen is currently unknown. The data belong to a study of T-cell memory formation after mild COVID-19. Study-wide background: The study found TCR clusters largely donor specific.

The study, taken as a whole, reports: Clones contracting over day 15 to 85 were CD4/CD8 balanced, with later expanders leaning CD4+. Several responding clones turned up in pre-infection memory, indicating that cross-reactive memory may have taken part.

MiXCR was run by TCRdb on the 5' RACE reads, yielding one entry per CDR3 protein. Found here are some 100,000 distinct CDR3 sequences, over 8.5% of them singletons; the top ten hold about two fifths. J was trimmed by 6 bases and V by 6 bases; bases with no gene match: 16. Germline CDR1 is SEHNR and CDR2 is FQNEAQ (reference sequence). The CDR3 extends over 17 amino acids. The chain couples TRBV7-9 to TRBJ1-3; 8 bases align to TRBD1. The sequence was collected from a man aged 18-30 years who had mild COVID-19 (a few samples of this study predate the infection). Cell type and time point are not known. Sequences were obtained from PBMCs or a T cell subset sorted from them (not recorded which). The CDR3 spells CASRLPTSGQGENTIYF. The DNA of the CDR3 is TGTGCCAGCAGGTTACCCACGAGCGGACAGGGAGAAAACACCATATATTTT.